The clone carrying this T cell receptor (beta chain) was detected only a few times. No antigen is known for it. Other DNA sequences in this specimen translate into the identical CDR3. The sample originates from a study of shared clonotypes between healthy human individuals. The study, taken as a whole, reports: Several donors shared about 5% of their naive CD4 clonotypes.

The V gene's germline CDR1 is SQVTM and CDR2 ANQGSEA. V was cut by 6 bases and J by 2 bases, with 5 bases left in between. This CDR3 contains 11 residues. Only Caucasian adults living in Nashville, Tennessee made up the donor group. Repertoires were generated with immunoSEQ multiplex PCR, while TCRdb's copy carries only in-frame clones and drops some. Here the sample spans some 2.3 million clones, 80% to 95% being singletons. Input material: naive CD4+ T cells from PBMCs. Subset noted: CD45RA+ positively selected. The rearrangement joins TRBV29-1 to TRBJ1-5; maybe TRBD1 (5 bases). This sequence was found in a man aged 18 to 30 in good health. Some clones in this sample may be carry-over from other donors' samples. This CDR3 is CSVGGNQPQHF. The DNA of the CDR3 is TGCAGCGTGGGGGGCAATCAGCCCCAGCATTTT.